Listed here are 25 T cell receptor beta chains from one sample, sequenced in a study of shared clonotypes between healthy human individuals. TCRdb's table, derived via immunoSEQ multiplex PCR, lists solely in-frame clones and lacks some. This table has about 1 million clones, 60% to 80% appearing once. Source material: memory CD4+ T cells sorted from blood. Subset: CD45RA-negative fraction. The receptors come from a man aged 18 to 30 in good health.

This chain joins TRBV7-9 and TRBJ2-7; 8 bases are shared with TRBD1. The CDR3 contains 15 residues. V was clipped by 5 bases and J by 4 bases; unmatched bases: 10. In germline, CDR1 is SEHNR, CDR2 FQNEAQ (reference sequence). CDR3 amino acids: CASSRGGQGAYEQYF. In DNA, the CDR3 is TGTGCCAGCAGCCGGGGCGGACAGGGAGCGTACGAGCAGTACTTC.

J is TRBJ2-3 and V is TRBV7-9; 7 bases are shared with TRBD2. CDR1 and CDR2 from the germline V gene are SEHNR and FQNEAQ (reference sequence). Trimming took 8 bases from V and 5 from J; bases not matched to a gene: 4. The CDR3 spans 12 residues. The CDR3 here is CASGRAGDTQYF. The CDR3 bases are TGTGCCAGCGGGAGGGCCGGAGATACGCAGTATTTT.

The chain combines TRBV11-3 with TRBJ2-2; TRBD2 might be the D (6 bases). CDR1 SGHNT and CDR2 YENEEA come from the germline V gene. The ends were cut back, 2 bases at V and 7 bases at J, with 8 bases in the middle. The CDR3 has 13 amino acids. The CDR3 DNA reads TGTGCCAGCAGCTTAAGGGGAGGCGGGGAGCTGTTTTTT. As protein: CASSLRGGGELFF.

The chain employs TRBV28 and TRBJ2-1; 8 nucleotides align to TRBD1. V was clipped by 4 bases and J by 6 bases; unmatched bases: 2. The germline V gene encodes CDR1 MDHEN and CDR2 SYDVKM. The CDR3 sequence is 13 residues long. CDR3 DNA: TGTGCCAGCAGTTCTGGACAGGGCAATGAGCAGTTCTTC. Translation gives CASSSGQGNEQFF.

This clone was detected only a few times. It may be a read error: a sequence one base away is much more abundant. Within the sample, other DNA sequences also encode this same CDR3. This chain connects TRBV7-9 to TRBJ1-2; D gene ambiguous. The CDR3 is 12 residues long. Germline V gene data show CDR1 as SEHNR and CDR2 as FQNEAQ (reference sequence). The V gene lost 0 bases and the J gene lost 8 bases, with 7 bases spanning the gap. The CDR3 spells CASSLAGYGYTF. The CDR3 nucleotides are TGTGCCAGCAGCTTAGCAGGGTACGGCTACACCTTC. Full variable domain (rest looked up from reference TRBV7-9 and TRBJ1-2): DTGVSQNPRHKITKRGQNVTFRCDPISEHNRLYWYRQTLGQGPEFLTYFQNEAQLEKSRLLSDRFSAERPKGSFSTLEIQRTEQGDSAMYLCASSLAGYGYTFGSGTRLTVV.

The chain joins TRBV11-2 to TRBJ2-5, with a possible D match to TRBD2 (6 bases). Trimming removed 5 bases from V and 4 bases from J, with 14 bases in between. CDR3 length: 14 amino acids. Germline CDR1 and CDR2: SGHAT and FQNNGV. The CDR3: CASSPQLGGETQYF. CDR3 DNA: TGTGCCAGCAGCCCGCAGTTGGGAGGAGAGACCCAGTACTTC.

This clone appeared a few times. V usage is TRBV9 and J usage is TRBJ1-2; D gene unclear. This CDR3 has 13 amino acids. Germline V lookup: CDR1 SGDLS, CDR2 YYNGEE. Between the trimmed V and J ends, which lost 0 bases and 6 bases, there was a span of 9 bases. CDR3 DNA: TGTGCCAGCAGCGTAGGGACCGCGAATGGCTACACCTTC. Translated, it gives CASSVGTANGYTF. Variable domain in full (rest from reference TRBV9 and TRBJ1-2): DSGVTQTPKHLITATGQRVTLRCSPRSGDLSVYWYQQSLDQGLQFLIQYYNGEERAKGNILERFSAQQFPDLHSELNLSSLELGDSALYFCASSVGTANGYTFGSGTRLTVV.

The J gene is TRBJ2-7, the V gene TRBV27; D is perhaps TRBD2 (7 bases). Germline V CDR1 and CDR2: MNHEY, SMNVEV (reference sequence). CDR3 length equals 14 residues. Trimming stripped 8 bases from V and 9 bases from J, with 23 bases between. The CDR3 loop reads CASGPWGGEGRQYF. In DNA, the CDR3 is TGTGCCAGCGGTCCATGGGGGGGCGAAGGAAGGCAGTACTTC.

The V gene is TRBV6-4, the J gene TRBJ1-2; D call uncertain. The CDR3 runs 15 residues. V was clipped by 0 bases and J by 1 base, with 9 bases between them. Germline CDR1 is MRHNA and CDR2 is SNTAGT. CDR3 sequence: CASSDSNLYNYGYTF. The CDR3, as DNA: TGTGCCAGCAGTGACTCTAACTTATATAACTATGGCTACACCTTC.

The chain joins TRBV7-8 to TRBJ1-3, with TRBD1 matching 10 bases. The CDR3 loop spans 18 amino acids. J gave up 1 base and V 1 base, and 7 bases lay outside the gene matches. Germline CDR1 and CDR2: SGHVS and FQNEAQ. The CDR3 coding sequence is TGTGCCAGCAGCTTAGTACGGACAGGGGGAGATTCTGGAAACACCATATATTTT. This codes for CASSLVRTGGDSGNTIYF.

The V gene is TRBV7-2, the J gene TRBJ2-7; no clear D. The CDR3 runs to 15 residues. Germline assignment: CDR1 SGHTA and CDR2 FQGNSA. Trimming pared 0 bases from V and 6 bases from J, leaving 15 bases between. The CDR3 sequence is CASSLALGPLFEQYF. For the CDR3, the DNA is TGTGCCAGCAGCTTAGCGCTTGGCCCTCTCTTCGAGCAGTACTTC. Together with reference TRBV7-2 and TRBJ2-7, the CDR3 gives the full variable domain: GAGVSQSPSNKVTEKGKDVELRCDPISGHTALYWYRQSLGQGLEFLIYFQGNSAPDKSGLPSDRFSAERTGGSVSTLTIQRTQQEDSAVYLCASSLALGPLFEQYFGPGTRLTVT.

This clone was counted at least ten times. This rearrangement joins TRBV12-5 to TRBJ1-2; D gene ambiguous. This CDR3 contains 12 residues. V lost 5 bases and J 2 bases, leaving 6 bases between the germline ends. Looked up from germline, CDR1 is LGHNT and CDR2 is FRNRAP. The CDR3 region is CASGLDNYGYTF. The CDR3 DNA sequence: TGTGCTAGTGGTCTGGACAACTATGGCTACACCTTC.

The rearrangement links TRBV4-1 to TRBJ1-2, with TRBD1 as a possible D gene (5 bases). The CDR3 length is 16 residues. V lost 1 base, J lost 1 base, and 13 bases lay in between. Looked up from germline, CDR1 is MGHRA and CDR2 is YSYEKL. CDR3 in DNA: TGCGCCAGCAGCCAAGGACCGGGCAGGGATAACTATGGCTACACCTTC. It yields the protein CASSQGPGRDNYGYTF.

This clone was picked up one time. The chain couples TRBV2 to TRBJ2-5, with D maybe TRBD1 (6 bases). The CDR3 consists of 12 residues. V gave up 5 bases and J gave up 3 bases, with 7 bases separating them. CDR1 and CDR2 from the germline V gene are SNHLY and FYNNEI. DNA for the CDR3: TGTGCCAGCAGTTACAGGGAAGAGACCCAGTACTTC. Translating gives CASSYREETQYF.

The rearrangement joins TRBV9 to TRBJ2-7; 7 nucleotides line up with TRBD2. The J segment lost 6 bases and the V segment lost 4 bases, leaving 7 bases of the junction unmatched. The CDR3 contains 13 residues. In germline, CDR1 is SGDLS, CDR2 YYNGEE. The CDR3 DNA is TGTGCCAGCAGCCCTTGGAGGGAGGGCGAGCAGTACTTC. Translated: CASSPWREGEQYF. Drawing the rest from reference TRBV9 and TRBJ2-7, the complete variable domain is DSGVTQTPKHLITATGQRVTLRCSPRSGDLSVYWYQQSLDQGLQFLIQYYNGEERAKGNILERFSAQQFPDLHSELNLSSLELGDSALYFCASSPWREGEQYFGPGTRLTVT.

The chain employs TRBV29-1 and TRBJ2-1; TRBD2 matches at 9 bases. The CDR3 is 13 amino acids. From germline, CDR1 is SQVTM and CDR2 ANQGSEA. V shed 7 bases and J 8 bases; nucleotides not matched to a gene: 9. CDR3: CSARAGGRYEQFF. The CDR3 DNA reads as TGCAGCGCGCGGGCGGGGGGGCGATATGAGCAGTTCTTC.

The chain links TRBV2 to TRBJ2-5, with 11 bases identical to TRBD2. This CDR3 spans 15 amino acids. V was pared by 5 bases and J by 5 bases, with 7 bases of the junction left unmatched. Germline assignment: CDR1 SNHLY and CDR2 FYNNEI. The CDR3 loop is CASSQGLAGGETQYF. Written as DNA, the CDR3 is TGTGCCAGCAGTCAAGGACTAGCGGGTGGCGAGACCCAGTACTTC. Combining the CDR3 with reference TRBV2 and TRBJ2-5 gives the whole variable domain EPEVTQTPSHQVTQMGQEVILRCVPISNHLYFYWYRQILGQKVEFLVSFYNNEISEKSEIFDDQFSVERPDGSNFTLKIRSTKLEDSAMYFCASSQGLAGGETQYFGPGTRLLVL.

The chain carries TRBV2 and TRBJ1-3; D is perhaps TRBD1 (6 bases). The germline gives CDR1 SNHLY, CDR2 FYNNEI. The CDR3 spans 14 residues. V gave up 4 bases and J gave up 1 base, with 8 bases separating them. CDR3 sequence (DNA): TGTGCCAGCAGTGGACAGGTGTCTGGAAACACCATATATTTT. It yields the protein CASSGQVSGNTIYF.

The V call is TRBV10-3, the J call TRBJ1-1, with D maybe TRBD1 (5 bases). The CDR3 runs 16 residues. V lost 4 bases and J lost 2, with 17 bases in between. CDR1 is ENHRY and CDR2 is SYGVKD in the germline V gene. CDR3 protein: CAISGGVLTSNTEAFF. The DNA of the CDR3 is TGTGCCATCAGTGGGGGGGTTCTTACTAGTAACACTGAAGCTTTCTTT.

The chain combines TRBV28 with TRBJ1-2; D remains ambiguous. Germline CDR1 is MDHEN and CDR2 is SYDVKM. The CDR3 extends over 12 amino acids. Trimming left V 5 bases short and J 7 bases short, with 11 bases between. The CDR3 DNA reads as TGTGCCAGCAGTGAAGCGGAGGGTGGCTACACCTTC. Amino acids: CASSEAEGGYTF.

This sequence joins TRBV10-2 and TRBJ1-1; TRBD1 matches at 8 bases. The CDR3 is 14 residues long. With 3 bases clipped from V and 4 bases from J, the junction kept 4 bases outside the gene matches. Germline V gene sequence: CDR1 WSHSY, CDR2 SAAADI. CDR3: CASSESTGGTEAFF. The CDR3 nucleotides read TGCGCCAGCAGTGAATCTACAGGGGGCACTGAAGCTTTCTTT.

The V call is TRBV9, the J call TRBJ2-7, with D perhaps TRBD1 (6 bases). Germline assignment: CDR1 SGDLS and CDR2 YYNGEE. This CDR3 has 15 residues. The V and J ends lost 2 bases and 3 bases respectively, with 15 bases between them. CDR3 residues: CASSVRQAPVYEQYF. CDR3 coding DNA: TGTGCCAGCAGCGTGCGACAGGCACCCGTCTACGAGCAGTACTTC.

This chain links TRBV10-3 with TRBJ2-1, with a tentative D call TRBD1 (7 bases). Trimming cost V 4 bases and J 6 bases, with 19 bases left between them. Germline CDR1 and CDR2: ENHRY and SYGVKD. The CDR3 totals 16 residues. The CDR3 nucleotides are TGTGCCATCAGTGCTACGAACGGACAGGAGGGCAATGAGCAGTTCTTC. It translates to CAISATNGQEGNEQFF.

The CDR3 DNA reads as TGTGCCAGCAGTTTGACCGGGACAGGGGGCGCGAAGACCCAGTACTTC. Its translation: CASSLTGTGGAKTQYF. This chain joins TRBV5-6 and TRBJ2-5; 12 positions match TRBD1. V was pared by 5 bases and J by 6 bases, with 11 bases of the junction left unmatched. The germline CDR1 and CDR2 sequences are SGHDT and YYEEEE. This CDR3 has 16 amino acids.

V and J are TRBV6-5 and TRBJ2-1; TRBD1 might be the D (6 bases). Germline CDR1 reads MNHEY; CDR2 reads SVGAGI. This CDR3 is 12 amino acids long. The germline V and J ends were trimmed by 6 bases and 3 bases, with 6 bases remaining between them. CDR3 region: CASRTGYNEQFF. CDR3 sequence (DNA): TGTGCCAGCAGGACAGGCTACAATGAGCAGTTCTTC.